One and the same sample provided the 5 T cell receptor beta chains below, sequenced in a study of technical replicates of blood from a few donors. Clones were sequenced by immunoSEQ multiplex PCR, and TCRdb holds only the in-frame ones, with some missing. The sample yields roughly 71,000 clones, roughly 92% seen once. The sequencing sample was made of T cells isolated from PBMCs. The receptors stem from a human donor in good health.

The chain joins TRBV19 to TRBJ1-4; D might be TRBD1 (6 bases). Germline V gene sequence: CDR1 LNHDA, CDR2 SQIVND (reference sequence). Trimming pared 1 base from V and 2 bases from J, leaving 11 bases between. CDR3 length: 16 residues. The CDR3 nucleotides are TGTGCCAGTAGTATAGGAGGGGGGGCGACTAATGAAAAACTGTTTTTT. This codes for CASSIGGGATNEKLFF.

This chain uses TRBV9 with TRBJ2-3; D uncertain. Germline CDR1 is SGDLS and CDR2 is YYNGEE. V shed 2 bases and J shed 2 bases, with 6 bases lying between them. The CDR3 is 13 residues long. The CDR3 DNA reads TGTGCCAGCAGCGTTCAGGACACAGATACGCAGTATTTT. Its protein product is CASSVQDTDTQYF.

V is TRBV5-6 and J is TRBJ2-3, with 8 positions matching TRBD2. V lost 2 bases and J lost 7; bases outside the gene matches: 9. CDR1 SGHDT and CDR2 YYEEEE come from the germline V gene. This CDR3 contains 15 residues. CDR3 nucleotide sequence: TGTGCCAGCAGCTTCTCTAGCGGGCAGGCGTATACGCAGTATTTT. Its protein product is CASSFSSGQAYTQYF.

The chain joins TRBV4-1 to TRBJ2-1, with 9 positions matching TRBD2. With V trimmed by 5 bases and J by 1 base, 6 bases remained unmatched. Germline lookup yields CDR1 MGHRA and CDR2 YSYEKL. The CDR3 has 16 residues. In nucleotides, the CDR3 is TGCGCCAGCAGCAGAATGAGCGGGGGGTCCTACAATGAGCAGTTCTTC. This codes for CASSRMSGGSYNEQFF.

The chain joins TRBV25-1 to TRBJ2-1, with D tentatively TRBD2 (6 bases). The length of the CDR3 is 13 residues. In germline, CDR1 is MGHDK, CDR2 SYGVNS. V lost 7 bases and J lost 6, with 13 bases in between. This CDR3 reads CASNFGTPNEQFF. The DNA for the CDR3 is TGTGCCAGCAACTTCGGGACTCCCAATGAGCAGTTCTTC.